This T cell receptor (beta chain) appears in the sequencing data of a study of human T cells and chemical hapten exposure. Germline loops: CDR1 SNHLY, CDR2 FYNNEI. This CDR3 has 14 amino acids. Deletions cut 4 bases from V and 3 bases from J, with 11 bases between. Specified time point: patch test 1, 2 weeks after DPC sensitization. The treatment was: therapeutic diphenylcyclopropenone sensitization with weekly scalp DPC. TCRdb used MiXCR to reprocess the RACE reads, holding one entry per CDR3 protein. The table has fewer than 400,000 distinct CDR3 sequences, about 7% seen once. The source material was whole blood, sampled in connection with sensitization to the hapten diphenylcyclopropenone (DPC). The receptor was isolated from a woman under 30 with alopecia areata. Some clones in this sample may be carry-over from other donors' samples. The chain recombines TRBV2 with TRBJ2-3; the D gene could be TRBD1 or TRBD2 (6 bases each). The chain's CDR3 is CASSVGGPTDTQYF. The CDR3 nucleotides read TGTGCCAGCAGTGTGGGGGGCCCGACAGATACGCAGTATTTT.